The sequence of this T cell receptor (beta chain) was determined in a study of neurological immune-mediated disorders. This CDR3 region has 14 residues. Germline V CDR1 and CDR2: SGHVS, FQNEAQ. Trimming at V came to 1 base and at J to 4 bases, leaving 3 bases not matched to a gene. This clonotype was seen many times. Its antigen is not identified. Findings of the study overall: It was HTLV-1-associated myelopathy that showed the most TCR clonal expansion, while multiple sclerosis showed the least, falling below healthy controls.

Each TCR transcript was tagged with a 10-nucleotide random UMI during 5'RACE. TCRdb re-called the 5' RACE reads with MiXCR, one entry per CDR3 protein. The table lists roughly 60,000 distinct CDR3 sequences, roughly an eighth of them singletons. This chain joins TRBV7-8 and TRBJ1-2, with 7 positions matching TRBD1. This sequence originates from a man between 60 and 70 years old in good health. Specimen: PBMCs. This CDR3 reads CASSLDRGAYGYTF. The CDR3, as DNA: TGTGCCAGCAGCTTAGACAGGGGTGCCTATGGCTACACCTTC.